What follows are 7 T cell receptor beta chains derived from one specimen sequenced in a study of sequential checkpoint blockade in melanoma. Treatment indicated: randomized to nivolumab then ipilimumab (arm A) or the reverse (arm B). Sequencing used immunoSEQ multiplex PCR; TCRdb keeps in-frame clones, though not all of them. The sample consists of roughly 9,800 clones, roughly 77% of them appearing once. Sequenced material: CD8+ T cells sorted from blood (inferred from file names), taken from a patient given nivolumab and ipilimumab in sequence. The origin of the receptors is a human donor with melanoma.

This sequence joins TRBV27 and TRBJ2-2; 9 bases line up with TRBD1. Germline V gene data show CDR1 as MNHEY and CDR2 as SMNVEV (reference sequence). With V trimmed by 5 bases and J by 2 bases, 6 bases remained unmatched. This CDR3 region has 16 residues. The CDR3 region has the DNA TGTGCCAGCAGTAGTGGGACAGGGTATAACACCGGGGAGCTGTTTTTT. Translation gives CASSSGTGYNTGELFF.

CDR3 sequence (DNA): TGTGCCAGCAGTTACACCATGCCGGGACAGTATGGCTACACCTTC. Its translation: CASSYTMPGQYGYTF. J is TRBJ1-2 and V is TRBV2, with TRBD1 matching 7 bases. The CDR3 extends over 15 amino acids. J was trimmed by 5 bases and V by 5 bases; bases with no gene match: 11. Germline CDR1 is SNHLY and CDR2 is FYNNEI. Full variable domain (remainder filled in from reference TRBV2 and TRBJ1-2): EPEVTQTPSHQVTQMGQEVILRCVPISNHLYFYWYRQILGQKVEFLVSFYNNEISEKSEIFDDQFSVERPDGSNFTLKIRSTKLEDSAMYFCASSYTMPGQYGYTFGSGTRLTVV.

J is TRBJ2-7 and V is TRBV28, with D possibly matching TRBD1 (6 bases). Germline values: CDR1 MDHEN, CDR2 SYDVKM. CDR3 length: 13 residues. V lost 5 bases and J lost 5, with 13 bases in between. The CDR3 protein is CASSHTGFHEQYF. The CDR3 bases are TGTGCCAGCAGTCATACAGGGTTCCACGAGCAGTACTTC. The complete variable domain, with remaining parts taken from reference TRBV28 and TRBJ2-7, reads DVKVTQSSRYLVKRTGEKVFLECVQDMDHENMFWYRQDPGLGLRLIYFSYDVKMKEKGDIPEGYSVSREKKERFSLILESASTNQTSMYLCASSHTGFHEQYFGPGTRLTVT.

Worth noting for this clone: Within the sample, other DNA sequences also encode this same CDR3. J is TRBJ1-5 and V is TRBV27, with D unresolved. Germline CDR1 is MNHEY and CDR2 is SMNVEV (reference sequence). V was cut by 3 bases and J by 0 bases, with 6 bases left in between. CDR3 size: 14 residues. The CDR3 loop reads CASSFRGSNQPQHF. The CDR3 nucleotides read TGTGCCAGCAGTTTTCGGGGTAGCAATCAGCCCCAGCATTTT.

This clone was seen a single time. The rearrangement links TRBV6-6 to TRBJ2-1, with TRBD1 as a possible D gene (6 bases). The CDR3 runs 15 residues. V dropped 6 bases and J dropped 4 bases, with 16 bases sitting between them. Germline-derived CDR1 and CDR2 are MNHNY and SVGAGI (reference sequence). The CDR3 reads CASSPTKGGYNEQFF. Here the CDR3 DNA reads TGTGCCAGCAGCCCCACGAAAGGGGGATACAATGAGCAGTTCTTC.

The V gene is TRBV7-8, the J gene TRBJ2-1, with TRBD2 identical over 10 bases. The V gene's germline CDR1 is SGHVS and CDR2 FQNEAQ. Trimming removed 0 bases from V and 7 bases from J; junction bases left unmatched: 6. The CDR3 has 16 residues. CDR3: CASSLAASGSSNEQFF. The DNA for the CDR3 is TGTGCCAGCAGCTTAGCGGCTAGCGGGAGCAGTAATGAGCAGTTCTTC.

The CDR3 protein is CASSQGVAGRNEQFF. DNA of the CDR3: TGCGCCAGCAGCCAAGGAGTAGCGGGAAGGAATGAGCAGTTCTTC. The chain has TRBV4-3 and TRBJ2-1; 8 nucleotides align to TRBD2. The CDR3 length is 15 residues. Trimming took 1 base from V and 7 from J; bases not matched to a gene: 6. Germline CDR1 and CDR2: LGHNA and YSLEER.